These 24 T cell receptor beta chains were all obtained from the same sample, sequenced in a study of blood T cell repertoires in COVID-19. Some clones are missing from TCRdb's copy, which holds only in-frame ones; the method was immunoSEQ multiplex PCR. The sample consists of under 500,000 clones, approximately 90% of them appearing once. The sequenced sample was peripheral blood. All receptors derive from a woman in her 30s with acute or convalescent COVID-19.

This chain uses TRBV3-1 (or the pseudogene TRBV3-2) with TRBJ1-4; 8 nucleotides match TRBD1. From germline, CDR1 is LGHDT and CDR2 YNNKEL (reference sequence). CDR3 length: 16 residues. The V gene end was trimmed by 4 bases and the J gene end by 7 bases; junction bases not matched to a gene: 11. The CDR3 bases are TGTGCCAGCAGCCTACTACCTTACAGGGGGAGTGAAAAACTGTTTTTT. This gives the protein CASSLLPYRGSEKLFF.

V and J are TRBV4-1 and TRBJ2-7, with D tentatively TRBD1 (6 bases). Trimming cost V 2 bases and J 6 bases, with 14 bases left between them. The germline V gene encodes CDR1 MGHRA and CDR2 YSYEKL. The CDR3 sequence is 14 residues long. Here the CDR3 reads CASSQQAGAAEQYF. DNA of the CDR3: TGCGCCAGCAGCCAACAGGCAGGGGCGGCCGAGCAGTACTTC.

The chain carries TRBV29-1 and TRBJ1-2; no firm D call. V was clipped by 0 bases and J by 3 bases, with 14 bases between them. There are 15 residues in the CDR3. The germline V gene encodes CDR1 SQVTM and CDR2 ANQGSEA. CDR3 in DNA: TGCAGCGTTGAAGACTGGGGAGGCCCGGACTATGGCTACACCTTC. It translates to CSVEDWGGPDYGYTF.

The chain carries TRBV6-2 or TRBV6-3 and TRBJ2-1; 8 nucleotides agree with TRBD2. CDR1 and CDR2 from the germline V gene are MNHEY and SVGEGT. The CDR3 length is 16 residues. The junction had 9 bases not matched to a gene; V was cut back by 2 bases and J by 6 bases. This CDR3 is CASSYTTSGIINEQFF. The CDR3 DNA reads TGTGCCAGCAGTTACACAACTAGCGGCATTATCAATGAGCAGTTCTTC.

The V and J genes are TRBV7-9 and TRBJ1-3; D remains unclear. Trimming took 5 bases from V and 2 from J, leaving 13 bases between them. The length of the CDR3 is 15 residues. CDR1 is SEHNR and CDR2 is FQNEAQ in the germline V gene (reference sequence). Here the CDR3 DNA reads TGTGCCAGCAGCCGTGCTTTTGGAGCTGGAAACACCATATATTTT. Its translation is CASSRAFGAGNTIYF.

The CDR3: CASSPGGYSSETQYF. The CDR3 DNA is TGTGCCAGCAGCCCCGGGGGGTACAGTTCGGAGACCCAGTACTTC. The chain uses TRBV7-2 and TRBJ2-5; TRBD2 matches 7 bases. The CDR3 sequence is 15 residues long. CDR1 SGHTA and CDR2 FQGNSA come from the germline V gene. Trimming removed 5 bases from V and 5 bases from J; junction bases left unmatched: 11.

The chain uses TRBV4-1 and TRBJ2-5, with 8 bases aligning to TRBD2. Germline lookup yields CDR1 MGHRA and CDR2 YSYEKL. CDR3 length: 16 amino acids. Germline trimming cut 8 bases from V and 1 base from J; bases unmatched to any gene: 12. CDR3 sequence reads: CASGWIAGNSQETQYF. As DNA, the CDR3 is TGCGCCAGCGGCTGGATAGCGGGGAATTCCCAAGAGACCCAGTACTTC.

The chain recombines TRBV6-2 or TRBV6-3 with TRBJ2-6; 8 positions agree with TRBD1. Germline V CDR1 and CDR2: MNHEY, SVGEGT. V shed 1 base, J shed 1 base, and the junction held 6 bases outside the gene matches. The CDR3 has 18 amino acids. The CDR3 sequence is CASSYYQGALSGANVLTF. As DNA, the CDR3 is TGTGCCAGCAGTTACTACCAGGGGGCCCTTTCTGGGGCCAACGTCCTGACTTTC.

The chain combines TRBV7-3 with TRBJ1-6, with 9 bases lining up with TRBD1. Trimming at V came to 4 bases and at J to 7 bases, leaving 8 bases not matched to a gene. Germline values: CDR1 SGHTA, CDR2 FQGTGA. CDR3 length equals 16 residues. The CDR3 coding sequence is TGTGCCAGCAGCTCGCAGTACAGGGGGCTAAATTCACCCCTCCACTTT. Its translation is CASSSQYRGLNSPLHF.

The chain has TRBV28 and TRBJ1-2; possibly TRBD1 for D (5 bases). Looked up from germline, CDR1 is MDHEN and CDR2 is SYDVKM. The CDR3 runs to 13 residues. V lost 8 bases to trimming and J lost 7 bases, with 17 bases between them. The CDR3 reads CASLDGGDGGYTF. The CDR3 DNA sequence: TGTGCCAGCCTCGACGGGGGTGACGGTGGCTACACCTTC.

The CDR3 DNA sequence: TGTGCCACTACAGGGGATGCGCCTGGCTACACCTTC. Protein sequence: CATTGDAPGYTF. The chain couples TRBV2 to TRBJ1-2, with 7 bases lining up with TRBD1. V was clipped by 10 bases and J by 7 bases; unmatched bases: 9. CDR3 length: 12 amino acids. Germline loops: CDR1 SNHLY, CDR2 FYNNEI.

The genes are TRBV6-5 and TRBJ1-2, with a tentative D call TRBD1 (5 bases). Trimming removed 2 bases at V and 8 bases at J, with 21 bases between. This CDR3 is 16 amino acids long. Per the germline V gene, CDR1 is MNHEY and CDR2 is SVGAGI. CDR3 amino acids: CASSYEGPTGLGGYTF. CDR3 DNA: TGTGCCAGCAGTTACGAGGGCCCTACGGGACTGGGGGGCTACACCTTC.

The gene calls are TRBV9 and TRBJ1-1; TRBD1 might be the D (5 bases). Trimming took 4 bases from V and 0 from J, leaving 13 bases between them. The germline V gene encodes CDR1 SGDLS and CDR2 YYNGEE. The CDR3 runs 15 residues. The DNA of the CDR3 is TGTGCCAGCAGCATGGGGCCGGTTATGAACACTGAAGCTTTCTTT. This encodes CASSMGPVMNTEAFF.

About this clone: Mismatch with germline at one junction end may stem from a read error. This chain uses TRBV18 with TRBJ2-7; 10 bases line up with TRBD1. This CDR3 has 14 residues. Per germline, CDR1 KGHSH and CDR2 LQKENI. For the CDR3, the DNA is TGTGCCAGCTCACCCCGGGACAGGGGCTACCAGCAGTACTTC. Translated, it gives CASSPRDRGYQQYF.

The V call is TRBV11-1, the J call TRBJ1-1; 7 bases match TRBD1. CDR3 length: 15 residues. J lost 5 bases, V lost 3 bases, and 9 bases had no gene match. Germline CDR1 reads SGHAT; CDR2 reads FQDESV (reference sequence). CDR3: CASSFHRGRGTEAFF. The CDR3 DNA is TGTGCCAGCAGCTTTCACAGGGGAAGAGGGACTGAAGCTTTCTTT.

The genes are TRBV19 and TRBJ1-5, with D possibly TRBD1 on 6 matching bases. In germline, CDR1 is LNHDA, CDR2 SQIVND (reference sequence). The CDR3 loop spans 19 amino acids. V lost 3 bases, J lost 6 bases, and 27 bases lay in between. CDR3 coding DNA: TGTGCCAGTAGTATTGAGGGTTGGGGCAGGGGTGCCGTCAGTCAGCCCCAGCATTTT. This sequence encodes CASSIEGWGRGAVSQPQHF.

The chain recombines TRBV6-6 with TRBJ1-3; 7 bases match TRBD1. Germline V CDR1 and CDR2: MNHNY, SVGAGI (reference sequence). V was clipped by 4 bases and J by 0 bases; unmatched bases: 3. The CDR3 consists of 15 residues. The CDR3 DNA sequence: TGTGCCAGCAGTTCTCGGGACAGCTCTGGAAACACCATATATTTT. Its protein product is CASSSRDSSGNTIYF.

The V and J genes are TRBV7-3 and TRBJ2-5, with D perhaps matching TRBD2 (5 bases). The CDR3 contains 15 residues. Trimming took off 0 bases at V and 4 bases at J, with 12 bases between the two ends. Germline loops: CDR1 SGHTA, CDR2 FQGTGA. CDR3 sequence (DNA): TGTGCCAGCAGCTTAACCGGGGTTGGGGTAGAGACCCAGTACTTC. Protein sequence: CASSLTGVGVETQYF.

The rearrangement uses TRBV4-1 and TRBJ1-6; 7 bases line up with TRBD1. In germline, CDR1 is MGHRA, CDR2 YSYEKL. This CDR3 comprises 15 residues. V was pared by 4 bases and J by 11 bases, with 11 bases of the junction left unmatched. The CDR3 sequence: CASSLRDSQGAPLHF. In DNA form, the CDR3 reads TGCGCCAGCAGCCTACGGGACAGTCAAGGCGCACCCCTCCACTTT.

The chain recombines TRBV2 with TRBJ1-6; 7 bases align to TRBD1. V was clipped by 11 bases and J by 1 base; unmatched bases: 8. This CDR3 is 15 amino acids long. Looked up from germline, CDR1 is SNHLY and CDR2 is FYNNEI. The CDR3 protein is CASLGTESYNSPLHF. CDR3 DNA sequence: TGTGCCTCGTTGGGGACAGAATCCTATAATTCACCCCTCCACTTT.

The chain carries TRBV11-2 and TRBJ1-3, with 8 nucleotides matching TRBD1. Germline CDR1 reads SGHAT; CDR2 reads FQNNGV. The CDR3 totals 13 residues. The V and J ends lost 6 bases and 2 bases, in that order; junction bases with no gene match: 0. The chain's CDR3 is CASRTGAGNTIYF. In nucleotides, the CDR3 is TGTGCCAGCAGGACAGGGGCTGGAAACACCATATATTTT. The full variable domain, with the rest looked up from reference TRBV11-2 and TRBJ1-3, is EAGVAQSPRYKIIEKRQSVAFWCNPISGHATLYWYQQILGQGPKLLIQFQNNGVVDDSQLPKDRFSAERLKGVDSTLKIQPAKLEDSAVYLCASRTGAGNTIYFGEGSWLTVV.

The rearrangement links TRBV6-1 to TRBJ2-7; 9 bases match TRBD1. The trim removed 5 bases at V and 2 bases at J, leaving 7 bases unmatched. The CDR3 runs to 15 residues. The germline V gene encodes CDR1 MNHNS and CDR2 SASEGT. CDR3 protein: CASSLRDREAYEQYF. DNA of the CDR3: TGTGCCAGCAGTCTCCGGGACAGGGAAGCCTACGAGCAGTACTTC.

This clone was detected a few times. The chain has TRBV6-1 and TRBJ1-2; no reliable D call. The V end was cut by 2 bases, the J end by 7 bases, with 11 bases between. The CDR3 totals 13 residues. Looked up from germline, CDR1 is MNHNS and CDR2 is SASEGT. The CDR3 DNA reads TGTGCCAGCAGTGAACGCAGTCGGAGTGGCTACACCTTC. Amino acids: CASSERSRSGYTF.

V gene TRBV3-1 (or the pseudogene TRBV3-2) combines with J gene TRBJ2-3; perhaps TRBD2 as D (6 bases). The CDR3 is 13 residues long. Germline V gene lookup returns CDR1 LGHDT and CDR2 YNNKEL (reference sequence). Trimming cost V 4 bases and J 14 bases, with 19 bases left between them. The CDR3 region has the DNA TGTGCCAGCAGCCTATTAACTGCGGGGCACCGGTATTTT. Translating it yields CASSLLTAGHRYF.